This T cell receptor (beta chain) was documented in a study of blood T cells in healthy people across ages. Study-level results: Compared with aged donors, long-lived donors showed fewer expanded clones, suggesting selection. While age rose, TCR beta diversity per million T cells dropped in a roughly linear way. Nothing was known about donor CMV status, and this possibly confounded expanded clonotype changes.

The CDR3 sequence is 16 residues long. Trimming removed 6 bases from V and 5 bases from J; junction bases left unmatched: 15. CDR1 and CDR2 from the germline V gene are SNHLY and FYNNEI. Primed by a sample-barcoded 5' primer and a J-beta primer mix, a second PCR proceeded for roughly 6 to 12 cycles. TCRdb analysed the 5' RACE reads with MiXCR anew, one entry per CDR3 protein. The sample holds some 1.6 million distinct CDR3 sequences; roughly 32% are singletons and the top ten take 11%. Turning to this clonotype: As yet, its antigen is unknown.

The chain links TRBV2 to TRBJ2-7, with 8 bases matching TRBD1. The sequenced sample consisted of blood. The source of this sequence is a woman under 40 in good health. The CDR3: CASRPGQGVRFNEQYF. Here the CDR3 DNA reads TGTGCCAGCAGACCCGGACAGGGAGTGAGGTTCAACGAGCAGTACTTC.